What follows describes a single T cell receptor (beta chain). Antigen specificity is unknown. This CDR3 has 14 amino acids. Germline-derived CDR1 and CDR2 are MNHEY and SVGAGI. Trimming pared 0 bases from V and 7 bases from J, leaving 11 bases between. TCRdb redid the calling of the RACE reads with MiXCR, one entry per CDR3 protein. Here the sample spans about 300,000 distinct CDR3 sequences, 5.5% being singletons. The sample is drawn from a study of human T cells and chemical hapten exposure. Whole-study context: Minor volume differences among pooled libraries chiefly drove per-sample TCR yield variation. Study-wide findings and caveats: Relative to controls, expanded TCRs formed significantly more large CDR3 similarity clusters.

Specified time point: pre-sensitization, week 0. Treatment in this sample: therapeutic diphenylcyclopropenone sensitization with weekly scalp DPC. The specimen was whole blood, collected in connection with sensitization to the hapten diphenylcyclopropenone (DPC). The receptor was isolated from a woman younger than 30 with alopecia areata. Some clones in this sample may be carry-over from other donors' samples. The gene calls are TRBV6-5 and TRBJ2-3; D is unclear. The CDR3 DNA sequence: TGTGCCAGCAGTTACTCGGACCCCAAGAATACGCAGTATTTT. This gives the protein CASSYSDPKNTQYF.